The next 29 T cell receptor beta chains were all read from a single sample in a study of CD8 T cells in ankylosing spondylitis. Each CDR3 protein gets one entry after TCRdb re-called the 5' RACE reads with MiXCR. The sample includes 250,000 or so distinct CDR3 sequences, more than 20% of them seen just once. The sample was blood, either unsorted or a sorted T cell fraction (not recorded which). The receptor source for this set is a male donor with ankylosing spondylitis or in good health (not recorded which).

This clonotype was counted many times. The gene calls are TRBV7-9 and TRBJ2-2; no definite D call. The CDR3 runs 13 residues. Trimming shortened V by 0 bases and J by 5 bases, and 4 bases separated the two germline ends. CDR1 and CDR2 from the germline V gene are SEHNR and FQNEAQ (reference sequence). CDR3 amino acids: CASSLARTGELFF. Written as DNA, the CDR3 is TGTGCCAGCAGCTTAGCAAGAACCGGGGAGCTGTTTTTT. Full variable domain (rest looked up from reference TRBV7-9 and TRBJ2-2): DTGVSQNPRHKITKRGQNVTFRCDPISEHNRLYWYRQTLGQGPEFLTYFQNEAQLEKSRLLSDRFSAERPKGSFSTLEIQRTEQGDSAMYLCASSLARTGELFFGEGSRLTVL.

This clonotype was recorded many times. The chain employs TRBV12-3 or TRBV12-4 and TRBJ2-7; D possibly uses TRBD1 or TRBD2 (5 bases each). This CDR3 is built from 15 residues. V was pared by 5 bases and J by 2 bases, with 16 bases between. In nucleotides, the CDR3 is TGTGCCAGCAGTCTGTCTAGGGACGGAGCCTACGAGCAGTACTTC. Translating it yields CASSLSRDGAYEQYF.

This clonotype was recorded many times. The V call is TRBV20-1, the J call TRBJ1-4, with D hard to call. Trimming removed 2 bases from V and 0 bases from J, with 13 bases in between. This CDR3 is built from 16 residues. Germline-derived CDR1 and CDR2 are DFQATT and SNEGSKA (reference sequence). The CDR3 loop is CSARSVSRTTNEKLFF. CDR3 coding DNA: TGCAGTGCTAGATCCGTCTCCCGCACAACTAATGAAAAACTGTTTTTT.

This clonotype has only a few counts. This rearrangement joins TRBV7-2 to TRBJ2-1; 9 positions match TRBD1. The CDR3 extends over 13 amino acids. Losses at the gene ends were 5 bases for V and 6 bases for J; bases not matched to a gene: 2. Germline values: CDR1 SGHTA, CDR2 FQGNSA. The CDR3 is CASSKTGGNEQFF. DNA for the CDR3: TGTGCCAGCAGCAAGACAGGGGGCAATGAGCAGTTCTTC.

The V call is TRBV7-2, the J call TRBJ2-3; the D gene is possibly TRBD1 (6 bases). Germline CDR1 and CDR2: SGHTA and FQGNSA. This CDR3 spans 14 amino acids. The V and J ends lost 1 base and 4 bases respectively, with 9 bases between them. In DNA, the CDR3 is TGTGCCAGCAGCTTAGTAGGGGGAGCAGATACGCAGTATTTT. Encoded protein: CASSLVGGADTQYF.

There are many counts of this clonotype. The chain is built from TRBV12-3 or TRBV12-4 and TRBJ2-1; D unclear. Trimming shortened V by 6 bases and J by 5 bases, and 11 bases separated the two germline ends. The CDR3 has 13 amino acids. The CDR3 DNA reads as TGTGCCAGCAGACCCCAGGTACACAATGAGCAGTTCTTC. Translation: CASRPQVHNEQFF.

This clonotype was observed at least ten times. The V and J genes are TRBV20-1 and TRBJ2-1; TRBD1 agrees at 8 bases. Looked up from germline, CDR1 is DFQATT and CDR2 is SNEGSKA (reference sequence). The CDR3 contains 14 residues. V was clipped by 3 bases and J by 1 base; unmatched bases: 2. The DNA for the CDR3 is TGCAGTGCTAGTCGACAGGGGTCCTACAATGAGCAGTTCTTC. Residues: CSASRQGSYNEQFF.

There are many counts of this clonotype. This chain joins TRBV29-1 and TRBJ2-7; a weak D match, TRBD2 (6 bases). Germline V gene lookup returns CDR1 SQVTM and CDR2 ANQGSEA. The CDR3 runs to 12 residues. Deletions cut 6 bases from V and 5 bases from J, with 14 bases between. The CDR3 reads CSVAGKVHEQYF. The CDR3 DNA is TGCAGCGTCGCGGGGAAGGTCCACGAGCAGTACTTC.

This clonotype was detected many times. The rearrangement links TRBV12-3 or TRBV12-4 to TRBJ2-7, with D hard to call. V gave up 1 base and J gave up 3 bases, with 16 bases separating them. The CDR3 covers 16 residues. The CDR3 sequence is CASSLGTKGMGYEQYF. The CDR3 nucleotides are TGTGCCAGCAGTTTAGGGACCAAGGGAATGGGCTACGAGCAGTACTTC.

This clonotype was found a few times. This chain uses TRBV29-1 with TRBJ2-5; D perhaps matches TRBD2 (5 bases). The germline gives CDR1 SQVTM, CDR2 ANQGSEA. The CDR3 is made up of 14 amino acids. V lost 2 bases, J lost 5 bases, and 15 bases lay in between. CDR3 sequence: CSVELRARGETQYF. In DNA form, the CDR3 reads TGCAGCGTTGAATTACGGGCTAGAGGGGAGACCCAGTACTTC.

This rearrangement joins TRBV6-5 to TRBJ2-1; D call uncertain. The CDR3 contains 11 residues. V was pared by 7 bases and J by 6 bases, with 7 bases between. Germline V gene lookup returns CDR1 MNHEY and CDR2 SVGAGI. This chain's CDR3 is CASTAGNEQFF. CDR3 sequence (DNA): TGTGCCAGCACTGCTGGCAATGAGCAGTTCTTC.

This clonotype was found a few times. The gene calls are TRBV5-4 and TRBJ1-2; D unclear. CDR1 is SGHNT and CDR2 is YYREEE in the germline V gene (reference sequence). Between the trimmed V and J ends, which lost 0 bases and 5 bases, there was a span of 11 bases. The CDR3 runs 14 residues. This CDR3 reads CASSLAGTPYGYTF. DNA of the CDR3: TGTGCCAGCAGCTTGGCGGGAACCCCATATGGCTACACCTTC.

The chain joins TRBV12-3 or TRBV12-4 to TRBJ2-3; the match to TRBD2 covers 7 bases. With V trimmed by 5 bases and J by 3 bases, 5 bases remained unmatched. This CDR3 is 14 amino acids long. CDR3 residues: CASSLWGGTDTQYF. In nucleotides, the CDR3 is TGTGCCAGCAGTCTTTGGGGGGGGACAGATACGCAGTATTTT.

This clonotype was seen ten or more times. This sequence joins TRBV12-3 or TRBV12-4 and TRBJ1-5; possible D gene TRBD1, 6 bases. The CDR3 has 16 residues. Trimming took 5 bases from V and 4 from J, leaving 18 bases between them. Written as DNA, the CDR3 is TGTGCCAGCAGTCCCGGCGGGACACACTTTAATCAGCCCCAGCATTTT. It specifies CASSPGGTHFNQPQHF.

The chain combines TRBV10-2 with TRBJ2-7; D remains unclear. The CDR3 sequence is 14 residues long. Trimming took off 2 bases at V and 6 bases at J, with 14 bases between the two ends. Germline values: CDR1 WSHSY, CDR2 SAAADI. CDR3 sequence reads: CASSEVSFRVEQYF. Here the CDR3 DNA reads TGCGCCAGCAGTGAGGTGTCGTTTCGGGTCGAGCAGTACTTC.

This clonotype was seen a handful of times. This rearrangement joins TRBV7-2 to TRBJ2-1; D may be TRBD1 (6 bases). The V end lost 4 bases, the J end lost 9 bases, and 13 bases lay between the germline ends. Looked up from germline, CDR1 is SGHTA and CDR2 is FQGNSA. The CDR3 covers 13 residues. CDR3 sequence: CASSSYRVGEQFF. The CDR3 bases are TGTGCCAGCAGCTCCTACAGGGTGGGTGAGCAGTTCTTC. The full variable domain, rest sourced from reference TRBV7-2 and TRBJ2-1, is GAGVSQSPSNKVTEKGKDVELRCDPISGHTALYWYRQSLGQGLEFLIYFQGNSAPDKSGLPSDRFSAERTGGSVSTLTIQRTQQEDSAVYLCASSSYRVGEQFFGPGTRLTVL.

In its sample, this clonotype was seen many times. The rearrangement uses TRBV12-3 or TRBV12-4 and TRBJ1-1; no reliable D call. This CDR3 comprises 12 residues. CDR3 nucleotide sequence: TGTGCATGCGAAGAGGGAGGTACTGAAGCTTTCTTT. Amino acids: CACEEGGTEAFF.

The V gene is TRBV20-1, the J gene TRBJ2-7, with D possibly matching TRBD2 (5 bases). Trimming cost V 5 bases and J 9 bases, with 20 bases left between them. The CDR3 is 13 residues long. In germline, CDR1 is DFQATT, CDR2 SNEGSKA (reference sequence). This CDR3 reads CSARPGTGPVQYF. The CDR3, as DNA: TGCAGTGCTCGACCGGGAACCGGACCCGTGCAGTACTTC.

This chain joins TRBV30 and TRBJ1-2; 11 positions match TRBD1. Germline-derived CDR1 and CDR2 are GTSNPN and SVGIG (reference sequence). CDR3 length equals 12 residues. J lost 10 bases, V lost 2 bases, and 3 bases had no gene match. CDR3 nucleotide sequence: TGTGCCTGGAGTTGGGACAGGGGGTACTACACCTTC. It is translated as CAWSWDRGYYTF.

This clonotype was recorded at least ten times. This sequence joins TRBV10-3 and TRBJ1-1; the D gene is possibly TRBD1 (5 bases). The V and J ends lost 3 bases and 4 bases respectively, with 12 bases between them. Germline V gene data show CDR1 as ENHRY and CDR2 as SYGVKD. There are 14 residues in the CDR3. The CDR3 is CAISDGGVGTEAFF. DNA of the CDR3: TGTGCCATCAGTGACGGAGGGGTGGGCACTGAAGCTTTCTTT.

Many counts were recorded for this clonotype. V gene TRBV20-1 combines with J gene TRBJ1-4; the D is unclear. This CDR3 comprises 13 residues. The V end lost 3 bases, the J end lost 7 bases, and 12 bases lay between the germline ends. Germline V gives CDR1 DFQATT, CDR2 SNEGSKA (reference sequence). The CDR3 DNA is TGCAGTGCTAGGTCCGAACGGGCTGAAAAACTGTTTTTT. This codes for CSARSERAEKLFF.

The rearrangement uses TRBV7-6 and TRBJ2-7, with TRBD1 matching 11 bases. The CDR3 extends over 15 amino acids. Trimming at V came to 5 bases and at J to 3 bases, leaving 6 bases not matched to a gene. Per germline, CDR1 SGHVS and CDR2 FNYEAQ. The CDR3 DNA is TGTGCCAGCAGCACACCGGGACAGGGGGTCTACGAGCAGTACTTC. Translation gives CASSTPGQGVYEQYF.

This clonotype occurred many times. This chain links TRBV7-9 with TRBJ2-3; possible D gene TRBD2, 5 bases. Trimming cost V 1 base and J 1 base, with 9 bases left between them. The CDR3 covers 15 residues. Germline CDR1 is SEHNR and CDR2 is FQNEAQ (reference sequence). The CDR3 loop reads CASSLGTPGTDTQYF. The CDR3 region has the DNA TGTGCCAGCAGCTTAGGGACTCCAGGCACAGATACGCAGTATTTT.

This clonotype occurred a few times. V usage is TRBV27 and J usage is TRBJ2-5; TRBD2 matches at 16 bases. V shed 4 bases and J 3 bases; nucleotides not matched to a gene: 2. Germline CDR1 reads MNHEY; CDR2 reads SMNVEV (reference sequence). The CDR3 spans 16 residues. The CDR3 coding sequence is TGTGCCAGCAGTTCCGGGACTAGCGGGGGGGAAGAGACCCAGTACTTC. Protein: CASSSGTSGGEETQYF.

Many counts were recorded for this clonotype. J is TRBJ2-7 and V is TRBV12-3 or TRBV12-4; possibly TRBD2 for D (6 bases). CDR3 length: 14 amino acids. With 1 base removed from V and 7 bases from J, the gap between germline ends came to 14 bases. CDR3 loop: CASSLVVRGNEQYF. The CDR3 coding sequence is TGTGCCAGCAGTTTAGTTGTGCGGGGAAATGAGCAGTACTTC.

The J gene is TRBJ2-2, the V gene TRBV29-1; D uncertain. The CDR3 extends over 13 amino acids. Germline CDR1 is SQVTM and CDR2 is ANQGSEA. The V gene lost 7 bases and the J gene lost 0 bases, with 9 bases spanning the gap. CDR3 coding DNA: TGCAGCGCCCGCGGCCCGAACACCGGGGAGCTGTTTTTT. Protein: CSARGPNTGELFF.

This clonotype has a single count. The chain joins TRBV4-1 to TRBJ2-7; the D call may be TRBD1 or TRBD2 (5 bases each). V lost 3 bases and J 2 bases, leaving 14 bases between the germline ends. CDR1 is MGHRA and CDR2 is YSYEKL in the germline V gene. The CDR3 has 15 residues. The CDR3 DNA follows: TGCGCCAGCAGCCACACCGGGACCAAGGCCTACGAGCAGTACTTC. As protein: CASSHTGTKAYEQYF.

The V gene is TRBV20-1, the J gene TRBJ2-2; D gene uncertain. Deletions cut 2 bases from V and 1 base from J, with 8 bases between. The CDR3 contains 14 residues. Germline V gene data show CDR1 as DFQATT and CDR2 as SNEGSKA (reference sequence). Here the CDR3 DNA reads TGCAGTGCTAGATTCCAAGGGAACACCGGGGAGCTGTTTTTT. This sequence encodes CSARFQGNTGELFF.

This clonotype was recorded at least ten times. V and J are TRBV20-1 and TRBJ1-2; D uncertain. From germline, CDR1 is DFQATT and CDR2 SNEGSKA (reference sequence). The CDR3 loop spans 12 amino acids. V lost 0 bases and J 6 bases, leaving 8 bases between the germline ends. CDR3 in amino acids: CSAREAVHGYTF. The DNA for the CDR3 is TGCAGTGCTAGAGAGGCAGTACATGGCTACACCTTC.